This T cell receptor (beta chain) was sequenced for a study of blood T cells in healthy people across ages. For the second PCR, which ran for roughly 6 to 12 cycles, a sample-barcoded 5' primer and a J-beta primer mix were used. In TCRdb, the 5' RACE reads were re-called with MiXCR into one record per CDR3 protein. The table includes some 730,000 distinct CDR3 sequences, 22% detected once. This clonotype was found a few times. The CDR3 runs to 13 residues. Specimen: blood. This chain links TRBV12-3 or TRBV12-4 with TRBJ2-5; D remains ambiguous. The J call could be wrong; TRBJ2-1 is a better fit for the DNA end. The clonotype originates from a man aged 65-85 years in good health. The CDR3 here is CASSLESPHEQFF. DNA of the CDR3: TGTGCCAGCAGCTTGGAATCACCTCATGAGCAGTTCTTC.